This T cell receptor (beta chain) is drawn from a study of T cell responses to AZD1222 COVID-19 vaccine. This clone has just one count. Clones were sequenced by immunoSEQ multiplex PCR, and TCRdb holds only the in-frame ones, with some missing. The sample yields fewer than 200,000 clones, 92% seen once. The V gene's germline CDR1 is KGHSH and CDR2 LQKENI. V was clipped by 5 bases and J by 2 bases, with 6 bases between them. The CDR3 covers 12 residues. The starting material was peripheral blood, obtained on day 0 of AZD1222 vaccination. The receptor's source is an adult in good health. This chain uses TRBV18 with TRBJ2-5; D is unclear. The CDR3 protein is CASSTAQETQYF. In DNA, the CDR3 is TGTGCCAGCTCAACGGCTCAAGAGACCCAGTACTTC.